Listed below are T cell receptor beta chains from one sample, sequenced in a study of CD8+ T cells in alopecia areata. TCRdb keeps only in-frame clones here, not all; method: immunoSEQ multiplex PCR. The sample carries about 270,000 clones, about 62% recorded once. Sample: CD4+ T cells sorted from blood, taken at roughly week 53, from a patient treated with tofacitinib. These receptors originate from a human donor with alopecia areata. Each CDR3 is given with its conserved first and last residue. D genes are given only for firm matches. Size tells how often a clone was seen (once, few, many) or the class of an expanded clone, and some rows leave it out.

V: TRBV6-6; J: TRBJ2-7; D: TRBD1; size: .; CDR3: CASSYDGTGGYEQYF; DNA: TGTGCCAGCAGTTACGACGGGACAGGGGGTTACGAGCAGTACTTC
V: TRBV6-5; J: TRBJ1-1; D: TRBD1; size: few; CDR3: CASSLTGGSTEAFF; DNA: TGTGCCAGCAGCCTGACAGGGGGAAGTACTGAAGCTTTCTTT
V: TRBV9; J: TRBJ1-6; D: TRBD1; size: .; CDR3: CASSVTGVESPLHF; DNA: TGTGCCAGCAGCGTTACAGGGGTGGAATCACCCCTCCACTTT
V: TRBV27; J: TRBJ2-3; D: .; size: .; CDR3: CASRPIGGTDTQYF; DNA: TGTGCCAGCAGACCAATCGGGGGCACAGATACGCAGTATTTT
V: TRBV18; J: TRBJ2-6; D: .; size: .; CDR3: CASSPSSPVSGANVLTF; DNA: TGTGCCAGCTCACCCTCCTCGCCGGTCTCTGGGGCCAACGTCCTGACTTTC
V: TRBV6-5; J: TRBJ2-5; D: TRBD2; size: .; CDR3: CASSWERGGETQYF; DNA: TGTGCCAGCAGTTGGGAGCGGGGGGGGGAGACCCAGTACTTC
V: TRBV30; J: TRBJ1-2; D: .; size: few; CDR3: CAWSRPLGDGYTF; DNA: TGTGCCTGGAGTCGACCCTTGGGGGATGGCTACACCTTC
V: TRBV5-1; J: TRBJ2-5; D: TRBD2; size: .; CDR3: CASSNTGTRDETQYF; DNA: TGCGCCAGCAGCAACACCGGGACTAGGGATGAGACCCAGTACTTC
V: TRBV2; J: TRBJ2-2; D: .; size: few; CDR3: CASSEVGGVMNTGELFF; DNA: TGTGCCAGCAGTGAAGTAGGAGGCGTCATGAACACCGGGGAGCTGTTTTTT
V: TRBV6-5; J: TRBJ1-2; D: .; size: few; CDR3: CASSRGVYGYTF; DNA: TGTGCCAGCAGTCGAGGGGTCTATGGCTACACCTTC
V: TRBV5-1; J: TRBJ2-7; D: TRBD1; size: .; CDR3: CASSFGTGALYEQYF; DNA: TGCGCCAGCAGCTTTGGCACAGGGGCTCTCTACGAGCAGTACTTC
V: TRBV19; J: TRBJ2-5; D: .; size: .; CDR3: CASSILAGETQYF; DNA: TGTGCCAGTAGTATCCTAGCTGGGGAGACCCAGTACTTC
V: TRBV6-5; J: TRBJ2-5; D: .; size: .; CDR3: CASSYDFSLETQYF; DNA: TGTGCCAGCAGTTACGACTTTTCTTTAGAGACCCAGTACTTC
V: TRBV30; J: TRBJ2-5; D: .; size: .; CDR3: CAWSVSQGGETQYF; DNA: TGTGCCTGGAGTGTAAGTCAGGGAGGAGAGACCCAGTACTTC
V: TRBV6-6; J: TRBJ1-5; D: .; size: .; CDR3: CASSYVLAGSNQPQHF; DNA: TGTGCCAGCAGTTACGTTTTGGCAGGTAGCAATCAGCCCCAGCATTTT
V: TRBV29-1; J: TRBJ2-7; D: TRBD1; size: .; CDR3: CSVRTGEDSLYEQYF; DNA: TGCAGCGTTCGGACAGGGGAAGATTCCCTCTACGAGCAGTACTTC
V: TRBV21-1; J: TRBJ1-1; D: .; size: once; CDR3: CASSSTAPLNTEAFF; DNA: TGTGCCAGCAGCTCGACAGCGCCCCTGAACACTGAAGCTTTCTTT
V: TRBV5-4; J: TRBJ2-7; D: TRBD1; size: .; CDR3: CASSSPRDSYEQYF; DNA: TGTGCCAGCAGCTCTCCCCGGGACAGTTACGAGCAGTACTTC
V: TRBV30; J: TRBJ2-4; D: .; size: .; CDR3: CAWSVLQSAQYF; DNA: TGTGCCTGGAGTGTCTTACAATCAGCCCAGTACTTC
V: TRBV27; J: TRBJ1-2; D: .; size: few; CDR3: CASLSGAHGYTF; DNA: TGTGCCAGCTTGTCGGGGGCCCATGGCTACACCTTC
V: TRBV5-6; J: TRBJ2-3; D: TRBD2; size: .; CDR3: CASSLSTSGGLDTQYF; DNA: TGTGCCAGCAGCTTGTCGACTAGCGGGGGTTTAGATACGCAGTATTTT
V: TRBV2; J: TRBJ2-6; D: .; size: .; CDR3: CAGMAGGANVLTF; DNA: TGTGCCGGAATGGCCGGAGGGGCCAACGTCCTGACTTTC
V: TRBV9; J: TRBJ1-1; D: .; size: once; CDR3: CASSVGGRGTEAFF; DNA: TGTGCCAGCAGCGTAGGAGGAAGAGGCACTGAAGCTTTCTTT
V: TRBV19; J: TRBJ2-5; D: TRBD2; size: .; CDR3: CASSMRQRGSFQETQYF; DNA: TGTGCCAGTAGTATGCGCCAGCGGGGGTCCTTCCAAGAGACCCAGTACTTC
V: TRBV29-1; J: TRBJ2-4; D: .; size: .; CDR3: CSVATGNRNIQYF; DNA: TGCAGCGTTGCAACAGGGAATAGAAACATTCAGTACTTC
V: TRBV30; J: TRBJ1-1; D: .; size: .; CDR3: CAWRMGLNTEAFF; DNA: TGTGCCTGGAGGATGGGACTGAACACTGAAGCTTTCTTT
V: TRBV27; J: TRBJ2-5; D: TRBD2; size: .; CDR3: CASTSTSEGTQYF; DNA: TGTGCCAGCACTTCGACTAGCGAAGGGACCCAGTACTTC
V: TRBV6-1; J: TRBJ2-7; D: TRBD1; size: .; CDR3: CASSLNRDSPYEQYF; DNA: TGTGCCAGCAGTCTGAACCGGGACAGCCCCTACGAGCAGTACTTC